This T cell receptor (beta chain) was recovered during a study of cytomegalovirus exposure and HLA in healthy donors. Study overall: Among over 300 genotyped donors, around 80% fell in the Caucasian-associated ancestry cluster. Study-wide findings and caveats: Reports credit the classifier with highly specific, highly sensitive diagnosis of cytomegalovirus status. Overall, some 160 TCR beta chains were annotated as cytomegalovirus-associated.

The PCR made use of 60 Vbeta and 13 Jbeta primers. Per the original methods: Later reanalysis found around 84 million unique TCR beta chains, roughly 9.9 million of them shared. Sequencing was performed with immunoSEQ multiplex PCR; in TCRdb, only in-frame clones are kept and a portion is missing. V and J calls and clone size are given by that table; D and trimming were obtained from the DNA. The sample holds 100,000 to 150,000 clones; about 10% are singletons and the top ten take 4.6%. The germline CDR1 and CDR2 sequences are KGHSH and LQKENI. V dropped 6 bases and J dropped 3 bases, with 14 bases sitting between them. CDR3 length: 15 residues. Concerning this clone: The antigen remains undetermined.

The specimen was PBMCs. The chain employs TRBV18 and TRBJ2-2, with TRBD1 as a possible D gene (5 bases). This clonotype was sampled from a woman between 18 and 30 years old in good health and CMV-seropositive. CDR3 region: CASSPLQGYTGELFF. CDR3 in DNA: TGTGCCAGCTCTCCCCTTCAGGGTTACACCGGGGAGCTGTTTTTT.